Included here is one TCR beta chain sequence, with context. This clone's antigen is unknown. Nothing much larger sits one base from this clone, and base qualities are not available. The sample comes from a study of Ad26.COV2.S vaccination and SARS-CoV-2 variants (dated by TCRdb to the early 2020s). Background on the whole study: Vaccine-arm donors came from COV1001, a multicentre, randomized, double-blind, placebo-controlled phase I-IIa trial of Ad26.COV2.S in healthy adults. Dosing of Ad26.COV2.S was intramuscular, at either 5x10^10 or 1x10^11 viral particles, delivered as one shot or as two shots spaced 56 days apart. Sequencing of the TCRbeta repertoire served to evaluate the specificity and breadth of SARS-CoV-2-reactive T cell receptors following Ad26.COV2.S vaccination. The TCR-sequenced set comprised approximately 32 samples: some 20 Ad26.COV2.S vaccine recipients, 5 placebo recipients and 8 SARS-CoV-2 convalescent individuals. Participants in the trial were split at random into five groups of five each, receiving low-dose or high-dose Ad26.COV2.S once or twice, or else placebo on both occasions. Throughout the experiments and outcome assessment, investigators stayed blinded to trial group allocation.

According to the study, the label for this sample's treatment or condition signals: about 20 received Ad26.COV2.S at low or high dose, single or two shots; a few received placebo; per-sample allocation not given. For vaccine and placebo recipients, the sequenced repertoires came from samples collected on day 63 after the first injection. In Cohort 1b, about 27 adults aged 18-55 years were enrolled at a single site in Boston, USA, between 29 July and 7 August 2020. Ad26.COV2.S consisted of a replication-incompetent adenovirus type 26 vector by which a prefusion-stabilized SARS-CoV-2 spike protein from the original Wuhan strain was expressed. V lost 0 bases and J lost 7 bases; the stretch between them is 14 bases long. The CDR3, cysteine through phenylalanine, is 14 amino acids long. Only the CDR3 region is kept as DNA, spanning 42 bases read in frame from base 1. Taken from the germline V gene, the CDR1 and CDR2 loops are SGDLS and YYNGEE.

TCRbeta CDR3 regions were sequenced with the immunoSEQ Assay. After extraction, genomic DNA underwent amplification by bias-controlled multiplex PCR, followed by high-throughput sequencing. Per the source publication's procedure: To quantify the absolute abundance of every unique TCRbeta CDR3 region, sequences were collapsed and filtered. T cell fraction was estimated by normalization of TCRbeta template counts to usable DNA, with usable DNA being measured through amplification of reference genes present in all nucleated cells. Repertoire TCRs were annotated as SARS-CoV-2-specific by exact matching of V gene, CDR3 amino acid sequence and J gene to a known reactive TCR set. MIRA supplied the reference SARS-CoV-2 TCR set, which was filtered for enrichment in COVID-19-positive ImmuneCODE repertoires so that public or cross-reactive TCRs were removed. Using the MIRA antigens, annotated TCRs were further analysed by specific ORF or by position within an ORF. Depth was the summed frequency of annotated unique rearrangements, while breadth was defined as annotated unique rearrangements over total unique productive rearrangements. TCR breadth was compared between groups using two-sided Wilcoxon rank-sum tests. In TCRdb, the immuneACCESS table is reduced to in-frame sequences with V and J assigned. These tables do not hold every clone; where another copy was compared, an unresolved V gene accounts for under half, and the others remain unexplained. That table supplies the V and J calls and clone size; D and trimming were determined from the DNA. Here the sample has about 400,000 clones; about nine tenths occur a single time. 1.9% of the sample comes from the top ten.

The paper as a whole reports these results and caveats: After vaccination, spike-specific CD8+ and CD4+ T cell responses were reported to show substantial breadth. Higher spike-specific TCR breadth was observed in Ad26.COV2.S recipients than in placebo recipients (P = 0.0014). It was noted by the authors that total T cell responses may have been underestimated by the TCR breadth and depth analyses. The study was not powered for comparison of responses between vaccine doses or regimens. Vaccine and placebo recipients had similar non-spike TCR breadth, a finding consistent with the vaccine containing only spike.

The starting material was peripheral blood, obtained in a trial of Ad26.COV2.S vaccine versus placebo. The chain joins TRBV9 to TRBJ2-7; TRBD1 is possibly the D segment (7 matching bases). This clonotype originated in a person between 18 and 65 years old who received the Ad26.COV2.S COVID-19 vaccine or a placebo. The bases read TGTGCCAGCAGCGTAGGAGCGCAGGGGGGAGAGCAGTACTTC. Its translation is CASSVGAQGGEQYF.